The following is a TCR beta chain sequence with its context. The CDR3 consists of 13 residues. Deletions cut 8 bases from V and 4 bases from J, with 14 bases between. This sample stems from a study of T-cell reconstitution after alpha-beta-depleted transplantation in children. Unique molecular identifiers featured in how the TCRbeta library was prepared. Each CDR3 protein gets one entry after TCRdb re-called the PCR reads with MiXCR. The sample carries about 98,000 distinct CDR3 sequences, 6% to 9% recorded once. The receptor's source is a boy younger than 10 with acute lymphoblastic leukemia, due to receive a stem cell transplant. The material sequenced was PBMCs, taken before TCRalphabeta/CD19-depleted stem cell transplant. The chain employs TRBV12-3 or TRBV12-4 and TRBJ1-2; a weak D match, TRBD1 (5 bases). CDR3 loop: CASAEGSLYGYTF. In DNA form, the CDR3 reads TGTGCCAGCGCGGAGGGGTCCCTCTATGGCTACACCTTC.